These 18 T cell receptor beta chains came from one sample sequenced in a study of T-cell memory formation after mild COVID-19. TCRdb re-derived calls from the 5' RACE reads in MiXCR, one entry per CDR3 protein. The sample carries about 560,000 distinct CDR3 sequences, 15% to 20% recorded once. Sequencing input: PBMCs or a T cell subset sorted from them (not recorded which). These receptors were obtained from an adult woman who had mild COVID-19 (a few samples of this study predate the infection). Cell type and time point are not known.

This clonotype has a handful of counts. CDR3 sequence reads: CAWRGYPSYNEQFF. The CDR3 DNA reads TGTGCCTGGAGAGGGTACCCCTCCTACAATGAGCAGTTCTTC. The J gene is TRBJ2-1, the V gene TRBV30; D not resolved. CDR1 is GTSNPN, CDR2 SVGIG, per germline (reference sequence). The CDR3 extends over 14 amino acids. V lost 3 bases and J 0 bases, leaving 9 bases between the germline ends.

The genes are TRBV4-3 and TRBJ1-2, with TRBD1 matching over 11 bases. The CDR3 spans 15 residues. CDR1 and CDR2 from the germline V gene are LGHNA and YSLEER. Losses at the gene ends were 2 bases for V and 8 bases for J; bases not matched to a gene: 7. DNA of the CDR3: TGCGCCAGCAGCCAAAATGGACAGGGGGCGAAGGGCTACACCTTC. Its protein is CASSQNGQGAKGYTF.

As DNA, the CDR3 is TGCGCCAGCAGCTTTTACCCGGTCCTTGGAAGTGGCTATGGCTACACCTTC. Protein product: CASSFYPVLGSGYGYTF. The V and J genes are TRBV5-1 and TRBJ1-2; D gene ambiguous. CDR3 length: 17 amino acids. The V and J ends lost 2 bases and 4 bases respectively, with 21 bases between them. Germline V gives CDR1 SGHRS, CDR2 YFSETQ.

This clonotype was counted many times. This chain joins TRBV20-1 and TRBJ1-1; possibly TRBD1 for D (5 bases). The CDR3 has 12 residues. Per germline, CDR1 DFQATT and CDR2 SNEGSKA (reference sequence). V lost 0 bases to trimming and J lost 5 bases, with 7 bases between them. CDR3 sequence: CSARDGGTEAFF. The CDR3 DNA sequence: TGCAGTGCTAGAGATGGGGGGACTGAAGCTTTCTTT.

This clonotype turned up a few times. This rearrangement joins TRBV5-1 to TRBJ2-7; 7 bases map to TRBD1. Germline loops: CDR1 SGHRS, CDR2 YFSETQ. This CDR3 is 15 amino acids long. J gave up 3 bases and V 4 bases, and 10 bases lay outside the gene matches. The CDR3 loop reads CASSGDRVENYEQYF. The CDR3 DNA sequence: TGCGCCAGCAGCGGCGACAGGGTTGAAAACTACGAGCAGTACTTC. The variable domain in full, with the rest retrieved from reference TRBV5-1 and TRBJ2-7, is KAGVTQTPRYLIKTRGQQVTLSCSPISGHRSVSWYQQTPGQGLQFLFEYFSETQRNKGNFPGRFSGRQFSNSRSEMNVSTLELGDSALYLCASSGDRVENYEQYFGPGTRLTVT.

V is TRBV2 and J is TRBJ2-1; a possible D gene is TRBD1 (7 bases). This CDR3 contains 16 residues. Between the trimmed V and J ends, which lost 2 bases and 2 bases, there was a span of 13 bases. Per germline, CDR1 SNHLY and CDR2 FYNNEI. The CDR3 loop is CASSEPPGGTYNEQFF. The CDR3 coding sequence is TGTGCCAGCAGTGAACCGCCAGGGGGGACCTACAATGAGCAGTTCTTC.

V is TRBV5-5 and J is TRBJ2-5; 8 positions match TRBD2. V lost 0 bases to trimming and J lost 1 base; unmatched junction nucleotides: 8. Germline CDR1 SGHKS, CDR2 YYEKEE (reference sequence). The CDR3 loop spans 17 amino acids. CDR3 nucleotide sequence: TGTGCCAGCAGCTTGGCCTTAGCCGGGGGGGCCCAAGAGACCCAGTACTTC. The encoded protein is CASSLALAGGAQETQYF.

V usage is TRBV29-1 and J usage is TRBJ2-3, with TRBD2 identical over 14 bases. The trim removed 5 bases at V and 2 bases at J, leaving 3 bases unmatched. CDR1 SQVTM and CDR2 ANQGSEA come from the germline V gene. CDR3 length: 15 residues. The CDR3 here is CSVPGLAGDTDTQYF. Written as DNA, the CDR3 is TGCAGCGTTCCGGGACTAGCGGGGGACACAGATACGCAGTATTTT.

The chain recombines TRBV6-2 or TRBV6-3 with TRBJ2-1; 10 bases agree with TRBD1. Germline lookup yields CDR1 MNHEY and CDR2 SVGEGT. The CDR3 runs 14 residues. V trimming: 10 bases; J trimming: 12 bases; junction bases outside the gene matches: 15. The CDR3 nucleotides read TGTGCCACTATCGCCGCGGGACAGGGGTTTAGGCAGTTCTTC. It is translated as CATIAAGQGFRQFF.

The chain carries TRBV29-1 and TRBJ2-7; D not certain. Germline CDR1 and CDR2: SQVTM and ANQGSEA. Trimming took off 7 bases at V and 0 bases at J, with 16 bases between the two ends. The CDR3 runs to 14 residues. The CDR3: CSGARPDFSYEQYF. The CDR3 DNA follows: TGCAGCGGCGCACGGCCCGATTTCTCCTACGAGCAGTACTTC.

The chain employs TRBV6-2 or TRBV6-3 and TRBJ2-1, with D tentatively TRBD1 (5 bases). From germline, CDR1 is MNHEY and CDR2 SVGEGT. Between the trimmed V and J ends, which lost 2 bases and 7 bases, there was a span of 9 bases. The CDR3 sequence is 13 residues long. The CDR3 DNA is TGTGCCAGCAGTTACCAGGGTTGGAATGAGCAGTTCTTC. Translated: CASSYQGWNEQFF.

The V and J genes are TRBV5-1 and TRBJ2-7; TRBD1 aligns across 8 bases. The germline V gene encodes CDR1 SGHRS and CDR2 YFSETQ. The CDR3 extends over 16 amino acids. V shed 4 bases, J shed 3 bases, and the junction held 12 bases outside the gene matches. The CDR3 DNA reads TGCGCCAGCAGCCCACTAGGGCGGACAGGGAACTACGAGCAGTACTTC. Translating it yields CASSPLGRTGNYEQYF.

The chain carries TRBV30 and TRBJ2-7; D unresolved. This CDR3 is built from 13 residues. From germline, CDR1 is GTSNPN and CDR2 SVGIG (reference sequence). Deletions cut 1 base from V and 4 bases from J, with 11 bases between. CDR3 bases: TGTGCCTGGAGTGGGTTTGTGGGATACGAGCAGTACTTC. It translates to CAWSGFVGYEQYF.

This sequence joins TRBV29-1 and TRBJ1-1, with D possibly matching TRBD1 (5 bases). Germline V CDR1 and CDR2: SQVTM, ANQGSEA. This CDR3 is 12 amino acids long. Trimming removed 2 bases at V and 3 bases at J, with 7 bases between. The CDR3: CSVEPTDTEAFF. CDR3 DNA: TGCAGCGTTGAACCGACAGACACTGAAGCTTTCTTT.

The chain uses TRBV10-3 and TRBJ2-5; 10 bases line up with TRBD1. This CDR3 region has 13 residues. Germline CDR1 ENHRY, CDR2 SYGVKD. With 5 bases clipped from V and 10 bases from J, the junction kept 7 bases outside the gene matches. CDR3 protein: CAISPADRGDQYF. For the CDR3, the DNA is TGTGCCATCAGTCCGGCGGACAGGGGGGACCAGTACTTC.

This clonotype was seen a handful of times. This chain links TRBV5-1 with TRBJ2-1; TRBD2 aligns across 14 bases. Germline CDR1 is SGHRS and CDR2 is YFSETQ. The CDR3 totals 18 residues. J lost 6 bases, V lost 4 bases, and 12 bases had no gene match. The CDR3: CASSPTPGLAGAGNEQFF. CDR3 sequence (DNA): TGCGCCAGCAGCCCAACTCCGGGACTAGCGGGAGCGGGCAATGAGCAGTTCTTC.

This clonotype was counted between two and nine times. V and J are TRBV7-6 and TRBJ2-6, with 8 bases matching TRBD1. Trimming at V came to 1 base and at J to 1 base, leaving 3 bases not matched to a gene. The CDR3 has 17 residues. From germline, CDR1 is SGHVS and CDR2 FNYEAQ. The CDR3 coding sequence is TGTGCCAGCAGCTTAGGGCAGGGGGCGTCTGGGGCCAACGTCCTGACTTTC. Encoded protein: CASSLGQGASGANVLTF.

There are many counts of this clonotype. The chain joins TRBV20-1 to TRBJ2-1, with unresolved D. Between the trimmed V and J ends, which lost 1 base and 10 bases, there was a span of 11 bases. Germline-derived CDR1 and CDR2 are DFQATT and SNEGSKA (reference sequence). The CDR3 is 12 amino acids. CDR3 bases: TGCAGTGCTAGAGGGCCCTCGGGCGAGCAGTTCTTC. Its translation: CSARGPSGEQFF.